This is a list of T cell receptor beta chains from one sample in a study of T cells in Graves' hyperthyroidism and ophthalmopathy. TCRdb independently ran MiXCR on the multiplex PCR reads; one entry per CDR3 protein. The data contain approximately 350,000 distinct CDR3 sequences, 13% to 15% of them singletons. Specimen: blood. These receptors all come from a woman aged 55-75 years with Graves' ophthalmopathy. The CDR3 runs from the conserved cysteine through the conserved F or W. A D gene is named only where the DNA matches it firmly. Size is stated for part of the rows, as once, few or many counts, or as a class when the clone is expanded.

TRBD2	TRBV30	TRBJ2-1	many	TGTGCCTGGAGTGTACTAGCGGGAGCGGACAATGAGCAGTTCTTC	CAWSVLAGADNEQFF
.	TRBV9	TRBJ2-2	.	TGTGCCAGCAATAGCGGAACCACCGGGGAGCTGTTTTTT	CASNSGTTGELFF
.	TRBV12-5	TRBJ2-4	.	TGTGCTAGTGTCTTCCTAACAGAATTCAAAAACATTCAGTACTTC	CASVFLTEFKNIQYF
TRBD2	TRBV24-1	TRBJ2-3	many	TGTGCCACCAGACCGGGACTAGCGGGAGATACGCAGTATTTT	CATRPGLAGDTQYF
TRBD2	TRBV30	TRBJ2-5	.	TGTGCCTGGAGTCGACTAGCTTCATTCGAAAAAGGGGAGATCCAGTACTTC	CAWSRLASFEKGEIQYF
.	TRBV25-1	TRBJ1-1	.	TGTGCCAGCAGTGATAGAACTTTGAACACTGAAGCTTTCTTT	CASSDRTLNTEAFF
TRBD1	TRBV5-1	TRBJ2-1	.	TGCGCCAGCAGCCGGACAGGGGATACACAGGTCAATGAGCAGTTCTTC	CASSRTGDTQVNEQFF
.	TRBV28	TRBJ2-7	many	TGTGCCAGCAGCTTATCAGGAAACGAGCAGTACTTC	CASSLSGNEQYF
TRBD2	TRBV5-1	TRBJ2-3	many	TGCGCCAGCAGCTTGGCTCCTAGCGGAGCCAGGGCAGATACGCAGTATTTT	CASSLAPSGARADTQYF
TRBD1	TRBV6-5	TRBJ1-1	few	TGTGCCAGCAGTTACTCCGAACAGGGGGAGGACACTGAAGCTTTCTTT	CASSYSEQGEDTEAFF
.	TRBV6-2/TRBV6-3	TRBJ1-6	.	TGTGCCACTGAAGGGGGTTCACCCCTCCACTTT	CATEGGSPLHF
TRBD2	TRBV28	TRBJ2-7	many	TGTGCCAGCAGTCCCCGGGTAGCGGGAGGGCCGGGCTACGAGCAGTACTTC	CASSPRVAGGPGYEQYF
TRBD2	TRBV12-3/TRBV12-4	TRBJ2-1	many	TGTGCCAGCAGTTCCCTCAGCGGGGTGGGCTACAATGAGCAGTTCTTC	CASSSLSGVGYNEQFF
TRBD2	TRBV10-1	TRBJ2-3	few	TGCGCCAGCAGTGAGTCTTCTAGCGGGGGGCGCGATACGCAGTATTTT	CASSESSSGGRDTQYF
TRBD2	TRBV7-8	TRBJ2-2	.	TGTGCCAGCAGCCAGTTAGCGGGAGGGATAGCCGGGGAGCTGTTTTTT	CASSQLAGGIAGELFF
TRBD2	TRBV30	TRBJ2-7	.	TGTGCCTGGAGTGTCCGAGGGTTCCTAGCGGGGGACCTCTCCCACGAGCAGTACTTC	CAWSVRGFLAGDLSHEQYF
TRBD1	TRBV29-1	TRBJ1-3	.	TGCAGCGTATCTACAGGGGCGGGTGGAAACACCATATATTTT	CSVSTGAGGNTIYF
TRBD2	TRBV10-2	TRBJ2-2	.	TGCGCCAGCAGGACTAGCGGGAGGGCCACCGGGGAGCTGTTTTTT	CASRTSGRATGELFF
.	TRBV10-1	TRBJ1-4	.	TGCGCCAGCAGTGATATTCCTCAGGAGACTAATGAAAAACTGTTTTTT	CASSDIPQETNEKLFF
TRBD1	TRBV30	TRBJ1-6	many	TGTGCCTGGGACAGGGGGCGCGGTTCACCCCTCCACTTT	CAWDRGRGSPLHF
TRBD2	TRBV20-1	TRBJ2-7	many	TGCAGTGCTAGTTCCAGCTCGGGTAGGCTAGCGGCCTACGAGCAGTACTTC	CSASSSSGRLAAYEQYF
.	TRBV20-1	TRBJ1-6	few	TGCAGTGCTACCGGGTTCAATTCACCCCTCCACTTT	CSATGFNSPLHF
.	TRBV5-1	TRBJ1-3	.	TGCGCCAGCAGCTTGACAGGCAACTCTGGAAACACCATATATTTT	CASSLTGNSGNTIYF
.	TRBV5-1	TRBJ2-5	.	TGCGCCAGCAGCCTCAACCTACGTGAACAAGAGACCCAGTACTTC	CASSLNLREQETQYF
.	TRBV20-1	TRBJ2-3	many	TGCAGTGCTAGTGGCTCGCTGGGGAGTCAAAACACAGATACGCAGTATTTT	CSASGSLGSQNTDTQYF
TRBD1	TRBV11-2	TRBJ2-3	many	TGTGCCAGCAGCTTAGGGGGGACAGGGAGCACAGATACGCAGTATTTT	CASSLGGTGSTDTQYF
.	TRBV30	TRBJ2-5	many	TGTGCCTGGGGCAGCTTAGGAGAGACCCAGTACTTC	CAWGSLGETQYF
.	TRBV7-3	TRBJ2-1	many	TGTGCCAGCAGCTTAATGCCCAGGGCGTACAATGAGCAGTTCTTC	CASSLMPRAYNEQFF
TRBD1	TRBV27	TRBJ2-1	many	TGTGCCAGCAGTTCGGGGACAGGGTTCTACAATGAGCAGTTCTTC	CASSSGTGFYNEQFF
.	TRBV5-1	TRBJ2-3	many	TGCGCCAGCAGCTTGGAGGGCAGGGAAGTCATGGATACGCAGTATTTT	CASSLEGREVMDTQYF
.	TRBV3-1	TRBJ2-3	.	TGTGCCAGCAGCCGCCGGCTGGCTAACGGGTATGAATACACAGATACGCAGTATTTT	CASSRRLANGYEYTDTQYF
TRBD1	TRBV29-1	TRBJ2-7	many	TGCAGCGTTGAGGTAACAGGGGGGTCCTACGAGCAGTACTTC	CSVEVTGGSYEQYF
.	TRBV6-2/TRBV6-3	TRBJ2-3	few	TGTGCCAGCACCACGGGGCAGTTAAGAGGCGCAGATACGCAGTATTTT	CASTTGQLRGADTQYF
.	TRBV28	TRBJ2-3	many	TGTGCCAGCATCCCCCGGGGACCCCATAGCACAGATACGCAGTATTTT	CASIPRGPHSTDTQYF
.	TRBV7-9	TRBJ2-2	few	TGTGCCAGCAGCTTAGAACGGGCAGAGCTGTTTTTT	CASSLERAELFF
TRBD2	TRBV7-6	TRBJ2-7	.	TGTGCCAGCAGCTCTGCGGGAGAGGGTAACGAGCAGTACTTC	CASSSAGEGNEQYF
.	TRBV6-2/TRBV6-3	TRBJ2-7	.	TGTGCCAGCAGTTATGCCGGTTTAGGCGGTGAGCAGTACTTC	CASSYAGLGGEQYF
.	TRBV11-2	TRBJ1-2	many	TGTGCCAGCAGCTTAGAGTCAGGGCGGTACGGCTACACCTTC	CASSLESGRYGYTF
.	TRBV19	TRBJ2-2	few	TGTGCCAGTAGTATAGGCCGAGGGGTTCGACTTAACACCGGGGAGCTGTTTTTT	CASSIGRGVRLNTGELFF
TRBD1	TRBV20-1	TRBJ2-3	many	TGCAGTGCAACCGCCGGGACAGGGGGGCCAGATACGCAGTATTTT	CSATAGTGGPDTQYF
TRBD2	TRBV9	TRBJ2-3	few	TGTGCCAGCAGCGCACTAGCGGGAGTTCTATCAGATACGCAGTATTTT	CASSALAGVLSDTQYF
.	TRBV20-1	TRBJ2-7	few	TGCAGTGCCCCCGACGGGGGAGGACCCTACGAGCAGTACTTC	CSAPDGGGPYEQYF
.	TRBV18	TRBJ2-1	many	TGTGCCAGCTCACAAGGTTTGACGGTGCATGAGCAGTTCTTC	CASSQGLTVHEQFF
.	TRBV7-8	TRBJ2-6	many	TGTGCCAGCAGCTTAGCGGGCGGAACTTCTTTACCTGGGGCCAACGTCCTGACTTTC	CASSLAGGTSLPGANVLTF
.	TRBV19	TRBJ2-2	few	TGTGCCAGTAGTCCGGCAGGGACGAACACCGGGGAGCTGTTTTTT	CASSPAGTNTGELFF
TRBD1	TRBV27	TRBJ1-2	.	TGTGCCAGCAGTGCCGGGGACAGAGCTAACTATGGCTACACCTTC	CASSAGDRANYGYTF
TRBD2	TRBV9	TRBJ2-7	many	TGTGCCAGCAGCGTAGGAGGACTAGCGCGCGAGCAGTACTTC	CASSVGGLAREQYF
TRBD2	TRBV6-2/TRBV6-3	TRBJ2-5	many	TGTGCCAGCAGAATAGCGGGAGCCATCCAAGAGACCCAGTACTTC	CASRIAGAIQETQYF
TRBD2	TRBV24-1	TRBJ2-1	.	TGTGCCACCAGTGATCCGCTAGCGGGAGGTATGAATGAGCAGTTCTTC	CATSDPLAGGMNEQFF
.	TRBV29-1	TRBJ2-2	many	TGCAGCGTGGTGGACAGAGTGAACACCGGGGAGCTGTTTTTT	CSVVDRVNTGELFF
TRBD2	TRBV5-4	TRBJ2-3	.	TGTGCCAGCAGCTTAAGACAGGGGACACTAGCGGGAGTGTCAGATACGCAGTATTTT	CASSLRQGTLAGVSDTQYF
.	TRBV2	TRBJ2-5	many	TGTGCCAGCAGTGGAGGGGATTTCCCCTCGGAGACCCAGTACTTC	CASSGGDFPSETQYF
.	TRBV2	TRBJ1-5	few	TGTGCCAGCAGTGAAGCCTGGACGCGGGAGCCGCCCCAGCATTTT	CASSEAWTREPPQHF
.	TRBV6-1	TRBJ1-6	.	TGTGCCAGCAGCCTAGCAGTGGGGGCGAGTTCACCCCTCCACTTT	CASSLAVGASSPLHF
TRBD2	TRBV12-3/TRBV12-4	TRBJ2-7	.	TGTGCCAGCAGCAACGGGACAGGGGATGTGCCGGGACTAGCGGGATCCTACGAGCAGTACTTC	CASSNGTGDVPGLAGSYEQYF